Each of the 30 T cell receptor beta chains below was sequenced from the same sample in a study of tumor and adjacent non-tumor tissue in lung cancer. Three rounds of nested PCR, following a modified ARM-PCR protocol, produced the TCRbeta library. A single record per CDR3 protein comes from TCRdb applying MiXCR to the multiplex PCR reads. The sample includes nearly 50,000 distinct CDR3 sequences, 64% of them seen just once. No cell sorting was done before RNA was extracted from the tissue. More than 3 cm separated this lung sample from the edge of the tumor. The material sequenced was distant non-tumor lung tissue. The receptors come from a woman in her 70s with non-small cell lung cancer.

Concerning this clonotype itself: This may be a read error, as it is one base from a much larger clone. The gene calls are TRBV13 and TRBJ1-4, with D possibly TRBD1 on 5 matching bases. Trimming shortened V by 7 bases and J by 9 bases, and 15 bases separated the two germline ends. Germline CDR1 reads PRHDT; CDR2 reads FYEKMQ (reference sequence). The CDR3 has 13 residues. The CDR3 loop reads CASNYGGAQKLFF. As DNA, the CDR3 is TGTGCCAGCAACTACGGAGGGGCCCAAAAACTGTTTTTT.

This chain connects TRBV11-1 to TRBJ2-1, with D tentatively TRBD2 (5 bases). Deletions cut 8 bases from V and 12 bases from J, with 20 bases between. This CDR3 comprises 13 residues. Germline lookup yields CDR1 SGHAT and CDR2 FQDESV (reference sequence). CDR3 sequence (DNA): TGTGCCAGCGGTTACCTTTCCCGGGGTCTGCAGTTCTTC. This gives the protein CASGYLSRGLQFF.

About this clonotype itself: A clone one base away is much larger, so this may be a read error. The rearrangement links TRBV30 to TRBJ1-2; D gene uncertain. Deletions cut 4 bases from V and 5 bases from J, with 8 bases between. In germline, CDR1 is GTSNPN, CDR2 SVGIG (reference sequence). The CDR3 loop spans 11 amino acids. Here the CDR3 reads CAWNVAYGYTF. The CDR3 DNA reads TGTGCCTGGAATGTAGCATATGGCTACACCTTC.

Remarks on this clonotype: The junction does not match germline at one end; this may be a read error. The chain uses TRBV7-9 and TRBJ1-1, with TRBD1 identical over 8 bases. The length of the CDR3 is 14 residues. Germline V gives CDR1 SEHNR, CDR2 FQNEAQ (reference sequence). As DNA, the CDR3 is TGTGCCAGCAGCTTTAACAGGGGGAACATTGAAGCTTTCTTT. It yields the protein CASSFNRGNIEAFF.

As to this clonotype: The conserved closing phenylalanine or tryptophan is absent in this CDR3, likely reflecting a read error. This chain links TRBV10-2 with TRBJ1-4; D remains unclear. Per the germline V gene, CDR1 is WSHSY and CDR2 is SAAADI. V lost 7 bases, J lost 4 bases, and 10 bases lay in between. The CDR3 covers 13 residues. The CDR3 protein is CASTEHLNEKLFL. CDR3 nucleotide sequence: TGCGCCAGCACTGAACACCTTAATGAAAAACTGTTTCTT.

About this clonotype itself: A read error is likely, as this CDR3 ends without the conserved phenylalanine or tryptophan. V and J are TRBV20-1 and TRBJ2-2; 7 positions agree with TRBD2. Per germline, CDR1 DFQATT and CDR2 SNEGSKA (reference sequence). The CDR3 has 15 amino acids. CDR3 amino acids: CSASAGGSVSGKLFY. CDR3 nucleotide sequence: TGCAGTGCTAGCGCTGGCGGGAGTGTATCCGGGAAGCTGTTTTAT.

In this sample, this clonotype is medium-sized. CDR3 protein: CASSQEWTSGRKGAFFDTQYF. DNA for the CDR3: TGTGCCAGCAGCCAAGAATGGACTAGCGGGAGAAAGGGTGCCTTTTTCGATACGCAGTATTTT. This chain connects TRBV4-2 to TRBJ2-3; 13 bases match TRBD2. Trimming took 0 bases from V and 6 from J; bases not matched to a gene: 18. From germline, CDR1 is LGHNA and CDR2 YNFKEQ. CDR3 length equals 21 residues.

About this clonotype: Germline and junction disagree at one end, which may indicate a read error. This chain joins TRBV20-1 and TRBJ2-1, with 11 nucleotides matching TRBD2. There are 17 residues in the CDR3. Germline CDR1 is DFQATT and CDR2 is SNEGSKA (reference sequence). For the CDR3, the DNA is TGCAGTGCTAGTACACGCTGGGCGGGACTAGCGGATAATGAGCAATTCTTC. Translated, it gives CSASTRWAGLADNEQFF.

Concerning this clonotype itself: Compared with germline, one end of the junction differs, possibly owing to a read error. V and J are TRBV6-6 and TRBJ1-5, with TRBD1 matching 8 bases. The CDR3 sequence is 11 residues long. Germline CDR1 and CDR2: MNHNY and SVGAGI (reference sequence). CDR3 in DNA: TGTGCCAGCAGTCCGGGACAGGCCCAGCGTTTT. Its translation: CASSPGQAQRF.

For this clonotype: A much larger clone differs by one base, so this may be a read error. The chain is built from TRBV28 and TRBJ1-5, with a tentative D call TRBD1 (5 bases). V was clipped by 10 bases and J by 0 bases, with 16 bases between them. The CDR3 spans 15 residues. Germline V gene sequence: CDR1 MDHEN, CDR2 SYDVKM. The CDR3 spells CANRTWGGSNQPQHF. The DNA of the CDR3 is TGTGCCAACAGAACTTGGGGGGGTAGCAATCAGCCCCAGCATTTT.

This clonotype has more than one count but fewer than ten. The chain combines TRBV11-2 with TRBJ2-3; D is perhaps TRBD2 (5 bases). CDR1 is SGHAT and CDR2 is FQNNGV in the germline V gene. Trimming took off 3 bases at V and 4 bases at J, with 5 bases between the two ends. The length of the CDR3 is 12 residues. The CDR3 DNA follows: TGTGCCAGCAGCTTTAGCGCAGATACGCAGTATTTT. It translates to CASSFSADTQYF.

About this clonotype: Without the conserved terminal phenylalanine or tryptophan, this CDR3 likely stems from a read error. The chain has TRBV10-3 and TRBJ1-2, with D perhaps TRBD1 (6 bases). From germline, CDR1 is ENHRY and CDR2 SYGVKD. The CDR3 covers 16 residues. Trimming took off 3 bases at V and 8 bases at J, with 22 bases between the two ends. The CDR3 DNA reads TGTGCCATCAGTGATTTAGGACAGCTACGTAAAGGGGGCTACACCTTA. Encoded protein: CAISDLGQLRKGGYTL.

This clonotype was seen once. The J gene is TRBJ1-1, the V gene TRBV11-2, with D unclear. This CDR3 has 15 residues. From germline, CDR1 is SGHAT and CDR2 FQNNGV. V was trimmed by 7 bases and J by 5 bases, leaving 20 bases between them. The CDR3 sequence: CASIEPGWPKTEAFF. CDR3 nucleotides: TGTGCCAGCATCGAACCGGGATGGCCGAAGACTGAAGCTTTCTTT.

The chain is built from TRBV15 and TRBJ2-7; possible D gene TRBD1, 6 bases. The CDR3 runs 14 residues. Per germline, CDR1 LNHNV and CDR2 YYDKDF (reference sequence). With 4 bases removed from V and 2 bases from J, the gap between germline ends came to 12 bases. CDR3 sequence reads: CATSNRDKPYEQYF. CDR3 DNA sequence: TGTGCCACCAGCAACCGGGACAAACCCTACGAGCAGTACTTC. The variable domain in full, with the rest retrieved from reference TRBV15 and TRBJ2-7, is DAMVIQNPRYQVTQFGKPVTLSCSQTLNHNVMYWYQQKSSQAPKLLFHYYDKDFNNEADTPDNFQSRRPNTSFCFLDIRSPGLGDTAMYLCATSNRDKPYEQYFGPGTRLTVT.

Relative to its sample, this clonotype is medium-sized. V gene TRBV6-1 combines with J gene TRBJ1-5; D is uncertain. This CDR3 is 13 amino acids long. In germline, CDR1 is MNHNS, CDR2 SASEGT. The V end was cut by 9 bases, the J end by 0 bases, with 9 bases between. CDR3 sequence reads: CASDLNSNQPQHF. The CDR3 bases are TGTGCCAGTGACTTGAATAGCAATCAGCCCCAGCATTTT.

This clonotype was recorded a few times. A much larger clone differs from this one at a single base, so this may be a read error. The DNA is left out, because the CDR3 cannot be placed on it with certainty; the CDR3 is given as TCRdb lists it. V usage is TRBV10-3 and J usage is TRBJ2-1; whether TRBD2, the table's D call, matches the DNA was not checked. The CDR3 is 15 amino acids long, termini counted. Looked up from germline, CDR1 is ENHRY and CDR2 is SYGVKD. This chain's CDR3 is CAIKVAGGSYNERFF.

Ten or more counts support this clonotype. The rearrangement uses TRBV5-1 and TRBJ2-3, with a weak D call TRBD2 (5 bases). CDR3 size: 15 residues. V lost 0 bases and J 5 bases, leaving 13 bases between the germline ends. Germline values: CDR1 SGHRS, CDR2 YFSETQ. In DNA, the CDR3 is TGCGCCAGCAGCTTGGCCGGAAATAGCGTAGATACGCAGTATTTT. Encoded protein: CASSLAGNSVDTQYF. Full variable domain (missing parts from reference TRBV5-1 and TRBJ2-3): KAGVTQTPRYLIKTRGQQVTLSCSPISGHRSVSWYQQTPGQGLQFLFEYFSETQRNKGNFPGRFSGRQFSNSRSEMNVSTLELGDSALYLCASSLAGNSVDTQYFGPGTRLTVL.

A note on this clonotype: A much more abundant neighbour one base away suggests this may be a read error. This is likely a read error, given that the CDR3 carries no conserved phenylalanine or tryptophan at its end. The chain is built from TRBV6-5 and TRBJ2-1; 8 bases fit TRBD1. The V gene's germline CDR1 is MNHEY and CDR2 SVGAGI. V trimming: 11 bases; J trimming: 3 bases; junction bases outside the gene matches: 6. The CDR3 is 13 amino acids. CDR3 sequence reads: CAARQGLYNEQFL. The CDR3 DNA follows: TGTGCCGCTCGACAGGGGCTCTACAATGAGCAGTTCCTC.

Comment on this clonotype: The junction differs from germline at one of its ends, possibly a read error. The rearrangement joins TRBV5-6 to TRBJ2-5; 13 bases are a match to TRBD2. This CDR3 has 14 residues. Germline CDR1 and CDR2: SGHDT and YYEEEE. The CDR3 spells CTSSGLAGDETQYF. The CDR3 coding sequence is TGTACCAGCAGCGGACTAGCGGGAGATGAGACCCAGTACTTC.

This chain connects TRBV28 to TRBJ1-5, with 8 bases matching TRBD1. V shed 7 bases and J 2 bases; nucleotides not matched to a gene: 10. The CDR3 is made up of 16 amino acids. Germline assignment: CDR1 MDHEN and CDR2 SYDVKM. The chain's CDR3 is CASIKSTGVGNQPQHF. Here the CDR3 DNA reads TGTGCCAGCATTAAATCGACAGGGGTTGGCAATCAGCCCCAGCATTTT.

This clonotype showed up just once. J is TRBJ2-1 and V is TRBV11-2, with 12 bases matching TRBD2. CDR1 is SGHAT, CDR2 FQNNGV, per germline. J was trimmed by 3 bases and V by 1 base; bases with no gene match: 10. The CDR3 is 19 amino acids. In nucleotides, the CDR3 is TGTGCCAGCAGCTTAGTGTGGAGACTAGCGGGAGTTGACTACAATGAGCAGTTCTTC. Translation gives CASSLVWRLAGVDYNEQFF.

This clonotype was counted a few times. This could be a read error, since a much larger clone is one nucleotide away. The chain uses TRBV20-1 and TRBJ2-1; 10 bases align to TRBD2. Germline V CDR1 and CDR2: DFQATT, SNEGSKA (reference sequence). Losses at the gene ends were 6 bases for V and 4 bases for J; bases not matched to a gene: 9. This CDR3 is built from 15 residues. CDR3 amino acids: CSARASGSTYNEQFF. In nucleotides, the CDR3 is TGCAGTGCACGGGCTAGCGGGAGTACTTACAATGAGCAGTTCTTC.

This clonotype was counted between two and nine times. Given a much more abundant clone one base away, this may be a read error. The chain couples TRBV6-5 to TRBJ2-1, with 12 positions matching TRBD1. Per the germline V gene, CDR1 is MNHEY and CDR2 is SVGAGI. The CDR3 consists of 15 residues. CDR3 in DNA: TGTGTCAGCAAAGGGACAGGGGGCGGTTACAATGAGCAGTTCTTC. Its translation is CVSKGTGGGYNEQFF.

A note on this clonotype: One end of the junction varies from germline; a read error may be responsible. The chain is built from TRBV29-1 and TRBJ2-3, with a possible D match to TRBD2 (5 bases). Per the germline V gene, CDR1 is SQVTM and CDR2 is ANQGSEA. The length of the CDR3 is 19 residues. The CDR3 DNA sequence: TGCAGCGTGGCCGGTTGGAGAAGGGAATGGCTAGCCGGAACAGATACGCAGTATTTC. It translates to CSVAGWRREWLAGTDTQYF.

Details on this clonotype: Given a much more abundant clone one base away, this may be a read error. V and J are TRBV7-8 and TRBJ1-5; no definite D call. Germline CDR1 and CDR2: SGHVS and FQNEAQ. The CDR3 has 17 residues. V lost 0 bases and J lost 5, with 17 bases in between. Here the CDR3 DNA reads TGTGCCAGCAGCTTAGCGCTCTCGACGGAGCTCGATCAGCCCCAGCATTTT. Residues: CASSLALSTELDQPQHF.

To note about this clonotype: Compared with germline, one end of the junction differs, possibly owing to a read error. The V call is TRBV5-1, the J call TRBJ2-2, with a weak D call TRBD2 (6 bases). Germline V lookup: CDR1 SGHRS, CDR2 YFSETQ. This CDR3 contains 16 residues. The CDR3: CANSLDSGANTGELVF. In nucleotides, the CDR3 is TGCGCCAACAGCTTGGATAGCGGCGCGAACACTGGGGAGCTGGTTTTT.

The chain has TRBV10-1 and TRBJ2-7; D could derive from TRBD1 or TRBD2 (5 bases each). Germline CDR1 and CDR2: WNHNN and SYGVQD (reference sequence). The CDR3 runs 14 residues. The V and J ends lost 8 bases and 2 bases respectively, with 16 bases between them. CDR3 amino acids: CASYRDQSPYEQYF. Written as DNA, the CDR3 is TGCGCCAGCTACCGGGACCAGAGCCCCTACGAGCAGTACTTC.

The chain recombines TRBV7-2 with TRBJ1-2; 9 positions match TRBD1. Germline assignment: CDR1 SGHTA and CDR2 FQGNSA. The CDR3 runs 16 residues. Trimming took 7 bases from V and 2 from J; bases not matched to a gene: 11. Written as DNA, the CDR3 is TGTGCCAGCAACTATCTCGGGACAGGGATAAACTATGGCTACACCTTC. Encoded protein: CASNYLGTGINYGYTF. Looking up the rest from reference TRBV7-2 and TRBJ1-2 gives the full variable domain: GAGVSQSPSNKVTEKGKDVELRCDPISGHTALYWYRQSLGQGLEFLIYFQGNSAPDKSGLPSDRFSAERTGGSVSTLTIQRTQQEDSAVYLCASNYLGTGINYGYTFGSGTRLTVV.

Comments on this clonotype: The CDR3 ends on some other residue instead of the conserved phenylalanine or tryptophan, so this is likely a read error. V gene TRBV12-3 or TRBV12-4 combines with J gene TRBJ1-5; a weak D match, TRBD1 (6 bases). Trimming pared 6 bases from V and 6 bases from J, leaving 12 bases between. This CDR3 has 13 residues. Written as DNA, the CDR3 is TGTGCCAGCAGCTTCACAGGGTTTCAGCCCCAGCATCTT. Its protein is CASSFTGFQPQHL.

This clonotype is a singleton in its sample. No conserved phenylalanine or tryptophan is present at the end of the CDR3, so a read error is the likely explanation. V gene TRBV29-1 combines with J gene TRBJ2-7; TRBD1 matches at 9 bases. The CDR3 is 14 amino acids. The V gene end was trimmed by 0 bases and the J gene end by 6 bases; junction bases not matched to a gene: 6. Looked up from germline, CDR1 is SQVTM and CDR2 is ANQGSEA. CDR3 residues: CSVEEGQGVGEQYI. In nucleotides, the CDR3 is TGCAGCGTTGAAGAGGGACAGGGAGTTGGCGAGCAGTACATC.